This entry features one T cell receptor (beta chain) sequence. The data derive from a study of blood T cell repertoires in COVID-19. Across the study: Whether acute or convalescent, the COVID-19 samples came from the United States, Italy and Spain.

V lost 6 bases and J lost 5; bases outside the gene matches: 12. This CDR3 is built from 15 residues. Looked up from germline, CDR1 is ENHRY and CDR2 is SYGVKD. Living in about two dozen US areas, the participants were between roughly 18 and 89 years of age. Only in-frame clones appear in the TCRdb table, and some are missing; sequencing was by immunoSEQ multiplex PCR. The sample records 220,000 or so clones, roughly four fifths being singletons. What was sequenced was PBMCs or T cells enriched from blood (not recorded which). The chain couples TRBV10-3 to TRBJ1-1, with 7 bases fitting TRBD1. The sequence derives from a middle-aged woman with acute COVID-19. The DNA for the CDR3 is TGTGCCATCAGCGGGGACAGACCTAGAGAAACTGAAGCTTTCTTT. This translates into CAISGDRPRETEAFF.